The 10 T cell receptor beta chains below were found in one sample sequenced in a study of T cells after yellow fever vaccination. In TCRdb, the 5' RACE reads were re-called with MiXCR into one record per CDR3 protein. The sample records tens of thousands of distinct CDR3 sequences, 4.5% being singletons. Sequenced here: PBMCs, either bulk or a sorted T-cell subset (CD4+, CD8+, memory, or dextramer-sorted; not recorded which), sampled on the day of the yellow fever booster vaccination. The receptors originated from a man aged 18 to 35 who received the YFV17D yellow fever vaccine.

This clonotype has just a few counts. The CDR3 spells CASSPPGDYEQYF. The CDR3, as DNA: TGTGCCAGCTCACCACCGGGAGACTACGAGCAGTACTTC. The chain recombines TRBV18 with TRBJ2-7, with D possibly matching TRBD2 (5 bases). V gave up 0 bases and J gave up 3 bases, with 6 bases separating them. Germline V gene data show CDR1 as KGHSH and CDR2 as LQKENI. The CDR3 has 13 residues.

This clonotype showed up just a few times. The chain has TRBV5-1 and TRBJ1-1; TRBD1 is a possible D gene (5 bases). The CDR3 length is 15 residues. Germline V lookup: CDR1 SGHRS, CDR2 YFSETQ. V was trimmed by 3 bases and J by 1 base, leaving 13 bases between them. The CDR3 loop reads CASSSTGTPNTEAFF. DNA for the CDR3: TGCGCCAGCAGCTCCACCGGGACCCCGAACACTGAAGCTTTCTTT.

This clonotype showed up many times. The chain joins TRBV6-2 or TRBV6-3 to TRBJ2-1, with 10 bases lining up with TRBD2. The CDR3 extends over 17 amino acids. Germline CDR1 MNHEY, CDR2 SVGEGT. V lost 0 bases to trimming and J lost 4 bases; unmatched junction nucleotides: 6. CDR3 sequence (DNA): TGTGCCAGCAGTTACTCGGGGCTAGCGGGGGCTTACAATGAGCAGTTCTTC. It specifies CASSYSGLAGAYNEQFF.

This clonotype was seen ten or more times. V is TRBV5-1 and J is TRBJ2-5; D not resolved. The V gene lost 4 bases and the J gene lost 2 bases, with 12 bases spanning the gap. The CDR3 is made up of 14 amino acids. Germline loops: CDR1 SGHRS, CDR2 YFSETQ. The CDR3: CASSVGSIQETQYF. DNA of the CDR3: TGCGCCAGCAGCGTGGGCTCTATACAAGAGACCCAGTACTTC.

This clonotype was seen many times. Here the CDR3 DNA reads TGTGCCAGCAGCTATAGCGGGGGGGCCTTCAATGAGCAGTTCTTC. Its translation is CASSYSGGAFNEQFF. This sequence joins TRBV6-2 or TRBV6-3 and TRBJ2-1, with 11 bases matching TRBD2. Germline V gives CDR1 MNHEY, CDR2 SVGEGT. The CDR3 is 15 residues long. Trimming cost V 6 bases and J 6 bases; bases outside gene matches: 7.

In this sample, this clonotype turned up many times. The chain carries TRBV4-3 and TRBJ2-5; a possible D gene is TRBD1 (6 bases). Between the trimmed V and J ends, which lost 0 bases and 5 bases, there was a span of 13 bases. The CDR3 is 15 residues long. Germline CDR1 is LGHNA and CDR2 is YSLEER. CDR3 in DNA: TGCGCCAGCAGCCAAGAACAGGGCAGGAGGGAGACCCAGTACTTC. Residues: CASSQEQGRRETQYF.

This clonotype was recorded at least ten times. This chain joins TRBV6-5 and TRBJ1-2; TRBD1 matches at 10 bases. The germline CDR1 and CDR2 sequences are MNHEY and SVGAGI. The CDR3 loop spans 15 amino acids. Germline trimming cut 2 bases from V and 4 bases from J; bases unmatched to any gene: 4. CDR3 amino acids: CASSYRGQGTYGYTF. The CDR3, as DNA: TGTGCCAGCAGTTACAGGGGACAGGGGACCTATGGCTACACCTTC.

In its sample, this clonotype was seen many times. The chain is built from TRBV7-2 and TRBJ2-7; 10 nucleotides line up with TRBD2. CDR3 length equals 16 residues. Trimming cost V 1 base and J 2 bases; bases outside gene matches: 5. Germline-derived CDR1 and CDR2 are SGHTA and FQGNSA. The DNA of the CDR3 is TGTGCCAGCAGCTTAGATGGAGCGGGGGGGCCCTACGAGCAGTACTTC. It codes for CASSLDGAGGPYEQYF. The variable domain in full, completed from reference TRBV7-2 and TRBJ2-7, reads GAGVSQSPSNKVTEKGKDVELRCDPISGHTALYWYRQSLGQGLEFLIYFQGNSAPDKSGLPSDRFSAERTGGSVSTLTIQRTQQEDSAVYLCASSLDGAGGPYEQYFGPGTRLTVT.

This clonotype was found a few times. This chain uses TRBV18 with TRBJ2-7; TRBD1 matches 8 bases. Germline loops: CDR1 KGHSH, CDR2 LQKENI. The junction had 9 bases not matched to a gene; V was cut back by 4 bases and J by 7 bases. The CDR3 is 14 amino acids. In DNA form, the CDR3 reads TGTGCCAGCTCACTTTCCCAGGGGGCGAGGGAGCAGTACTTC. Its translation is CASSLSQGAREQYF. The full variable domain, with the rest looked up from reference TRBV18 and TRBJ2-7, is NAGVMQNPRHLVRRRGQEARLRCSPMKGHSHVYWYRQLPEEGLKFMVYLQKENIIDESGMPKERFSAEFPKEGPSILRIQQVVRGDSAAYFCASSLSQGAREQYFGPGTRLTVT.

Note on this clonotype: A much larger clone differs by one base, so this may be a read error. The chain uses TRBV6-6 and TRBJ2-3; maybe TRBD2 (5 bases). V lost 4 bases and J 6 bases, leaving 14 bases between the germline ends. Per germline, CDR1 MNHNY and CDR2 SVGAGI (reference sequence). This CDR3 has 14 residues. The CDR3 coding sequence is TGTGCCAGCAGTTTAGCTCGTTCGGGGGATACGCAGTATTTT. Its translation: CASSLARSGDTQYF.